Presented here are 3 T cell receptor beta chains from one specimen sequenced in a study of blood T cell repertoires in COVID-19. Assay used: immunoSEQ multiplex PCR; TCRdb lists only in-frame clones, some missing. The table includes roughly 700,000 clones, approximately 90% detected once. The sample was peripheral blood. These receptors came from a woman younger than 30 with acute or convalescent COVID-19.

This chain joins TRBV5-1 and TRBJ2-2; no clear D gene. This CDR3 has 14 amino acids. Trimming took 4 bases from V and 1 from J, leaving 8 bases between them. The germline V gene has CDR1 SGHRS and CDR2 YFSETQ. The CDR3: CASSPQMNTGELFF. CDR3 bases: TGCGCCAGCAGCCCGCAGATGAACACCGGGGAGCTGTTTTTT.

The V call is TRBV5-1, the J call TRBJ1-2, with D possibly TRBD1 on 6 matching bases. Germline V gene data show CDR1 as SGHRS and CDR2 as YFSETQ. V dropped 0 bases and J dropped 8 bases, with 14 bases sitting between them. The CDR3 runs to 14 residues. CDR3 nucleotide sequence: TGCGCCAGCAGCTTGGACAGTCCCCAGGGGGGCTACACCTTC. Translation: CASSLDSPQGGYTF.

The rearrangement uses TRBV6-5 and TRBJ1-6, with D uncertain. The germline V and J ends were trimmed by 2 bases and 7 bases, with 9 bases remaining between them. The CDR3 consists of 14 residues. Germline V gene data show CDR1 as MNHEY and CDR2 as SVGAGI. The CDR3 DNA is TGTGCCAGCAGTTACGAGGGAACAAATTCACCCCTCCACTTT. Protein sequence: CASSYEGTNSPLHF.